This passage covers 23 T cell receptor beta chains from one sample sequenced in a study of vaccination and CD4 T cells after COVID-19. These TCRs' antigens remain unknown. Treatment meaning: approximately nine-day PBMC culture with coronavirus spike peptide pools or control peptides (ViraFEST assay). Unexposed donor CD4+ T cells predated the COVID-19 pandemic, collected 2011-2018. At the Johns Hopkins FTIC core, DNA taken from cultured CD4+ T cells was sequenced by way of the Oncomine TCR Beta short-read assay. The authors extracted genomic DNA from cultured CD4+ T cells. TCRdb used MiXCR to reprocess the PCR reads, holding one entry per CDR3 protein. The sample consists of under 8,500 distinct CDR3 sequences, about 30% of them appearing once. Material for sequencing was CD4+ T cells from blood, cultured in vitro. The receptors shown here come from a human donor in good health.

In this sample, this clonotype turned up a few times. This chain links TRBV30 with TRBJ1-1; maybe TRBD1 (5 bases). The CDR3 loop spans 16 amino acids. The V gene's germline CDR1 is GTSNPN and CDR2 SVGIG (reference sequence). The ends were cut back, 3 bases at V and 1 base at J, with 18 bases in the middle. Here the CDR3 reads CAWSHRPRAGNTEAFF. The DNA for the CDR3 is TGTGCCTGGAGCCACAGACCCAGGGCTGGGAACACTGAAGCTTTCTTT.

CDR3 DNA: TGTGCCAGCGCCGGGGCCCCCGGGACAGCCAGCACAGATACGCAGTATTTT. It yields the protein CASAGAPGTASTDTQYF. The rearrangement joins TRBV24-1 to TRBJ2-3; 7 nucleotides align to TRBD1. This CDR3 has 17 amino acids. The V gene end was trimmed by 11 bases and the J gene end by 0 bases; junction bases not matched to a gene: 16. Germline V gene data show CDR1 as KGHDR and CDR2 as SFDVKD.

This clonotype has more than one count but fewer than ten. V usage is TRBV20-1 and J usage is TRBJ2-5; D might be TRBD2 (5 bases). This CDR3 spans 14 amino acids. Germline assignment: CDR1 DFQATT and CDR2 SNEGSKA (reference sequence). V was cut by 6 bases and J by 6 bases, with 20 bases left in between. CDR3 sequence: CSAQTRLDGKTQYF. The CDR3 DNA is TGCAGTGCGCAAACCCGGTTGGACGGGAAGACCCAGTACTTC.

CDR3 in amino acids: CASSRMGRQETQYF. Here the CDR3 DNA reads TGTGCCAGCTCACGGATGGGACGGCAAGAGACCCAGTACTTC. The genes are TRBV18 and TRBJ2-5; D possibly uses TRBD1 or TRBD2 (5 bases each). The CDR3 consists of 14 residues. Germline assignment: CDR1 KGHSH and CDR2 LQKENI. The V gene lost 4 bases and the J gene lost 2 bases, with 11 bases spanning the gap.

This clonotype was counted only a few times. The rearrangement links TRBV6-1 to TRBJ1-2; D remains ambiguous. The CDR3 is 12 amino acids. Germline V CDR1 and CDR2: MNHNS, SASEGT. With 10 bases removed from V and 4 bases from J, the gap between germline ends came to 13 bases. CDR3 coding DNA: TGTGCCACCCCGGACCGGCCCTATGGCTACACCTTC. It translates to CATPDRPYGYTF.

CDR3: CASSIPAGQGTGEQYF. CDR3 sequence (DNA): TGTGCCAGTAGTATACCGGCGGGACAGGGAACCGGCGAGCAGTACTTC. V and J are TRBV19 and TRBJ2-7, with 9 nucleotides matching TRBD1. From germline, CDR1 is LNHDA and CDR2 SQIVND (reference sequence). J lost 6 bases, V lost 2 bases, and 11 bases had no gene match. CDR3 length: 16 amino acids.

The V and J genes are TRBV20-1 and TRBJ2-5; the match to TRBD2 covers 13 bases. CDR1 is DFQATT, CDR2 SNEGSKA, per germline (reference sequence). V trimming: 3 bases; J trimming: 9 bases; junction bases outside the gene matches: 13. The CDR3 length is 16 residues. The CDR3 here is CSASGTSGAFELAQYF. CDR3 sequence (DNA): TGCAGTGCTAGTGGGACTAGCGGGGCCTTCGAATTGGCCCAGTACTTC.

This clonotype rates as medium-sized. The CDR3 DNA reads TGTGCCAGCAGCTTAGGGGGGTTGGGGGGCAATCAGCCCCAGCATTTT. Its translation is CASSLGGLGGNQPQHF. This sequence joins TRBV7-8 and TRBJ1-5, with D possibly matching TRBD1 (5 bases). The germline CDR1 and CDR2 sequences are SGHVS and FQNEAQ. The CDR3 is made up of 16 amino acids. Trimming shortened V by 1 base and J by 2 bases, and 12 bases separated the two germline ends.

The rearrangement links TRBV6-1 to TRBJ2-5; the D gene is possibly TRBD2 (6 bases). CDR3 length equals 13 residues. Germline V gives CDR1 MNHNS, CDR2 SASEGT. Trimming left V 6 bases short and J 6 bases short, with 14 bases between. The CDR3 loop is CASSPWGDQTQYF. The CDR3 DNA follows: TGTGCCAGCAGCCCTTGGGGGGACCAGACCCAGTACTTC.

This clonotype has a handful of counts. The rearrangement uses TRBV10-3 and TRBJ1-2, with 8 positions matching TRBD1. The CDR3 loop spans 13 amino acids. With V trimmed by 7 bases and J by 3 bases, 4 bases remained unmatched. The germline V gene has CDR1 ENHRY and CDR2 SYGVKD. CDR3 in amino acids: CAITSDRDYGYTF. CDR3 coding DNA: TGTGCCATCACCTCGGACAGGGACTATGGCTACACCTTC.

V is TRBV29-1 and J is TRBJ1-5; TRBD1 might be the D (5 bases). Germline CDR1 and CDR2: SQVTM and ANQGSEA. This CDR3 region has 16 residues. Trimming removed 3 bases at V and 2 bases at J, with 17 bases between. Here the CDR3 reads CSVEKRSGTGNQPQHF. The CDR3 nucleotides are TGCAGCGTTGAGAAGAGGTCGGGGACGGGCAATCAGCCCCAGCATTTT.

The V and J genes are TRBV5-1 and TRBJ2-5; unclear D gene. The CDR3 has 15 residues. The V and J ends lost 0 bases and 5 bases respectively, with 14 bases between them. CDR1 SGHRS and CDR2 YFSETQ come from the germline V gene. The CDR3 DNA reads TGCGCCAGCAGCTTGGGGGCCAAAATGTCGGAGACCCAGTACTTC. Residues: CASSLGAKMSETQYF.

The chain is built from TRBV20-1 and TRBJ2-1, with a tentative D call TRBD2 (6 bases). Trimming removed 5 bases at V and 4 bases at J, with 15 bases between. The CDR3 has 14 residues. Germline lookup yields CDR1 DFQATT and CDR2 SNEGSKA (reference sequence). CDR3 protein: CSAYRDSFYNEQFF. In nucleotides, the CDR3 is TGCAGTGCTTACCGGGACTCTTTTTACAATGAGCAGTTCTTC.

Only a few counts were recorded for this clonotype. For the CDR3, the DNA is TGTGCCACCAGCAGAGATACGAGAGGGCACGAGCAGTACTTC. Translated, it gives CATSRDTRGHEQYF. The chain joins TRBV15 to TRBJ2-7; weak D call: TRBD2 (5 bases). V lost 0 bases to trimming and J lost 5 bases, with 11 bases between them. CDR3 length: 14 residues. Germline CDR1 reads LNHNV; CDR2 reads YYDKDF (reference sequence).

The rearrangement links TRBV15 to TRBJ2-3; D not resolved. The germline V gene encodes CDR1 LNHNV and CDR2 YYDKDF (reference sequence). Between the trimmed V and J ends, which lost 3 bases and 1 base, there was a span of 11 bases. The CDR3 covers 15 residues. The CDR3 sequence is CATSRLRRGTDTQYF. The CDR3 nucleotides read TGTGCCACCAGCAGGCTTCGCCGAGGCACAGATACGCAGTATTTT.

This chain uses TRBV28 with TRBJ1-5; no definite D call. CDR1 and CDR2 from the germline V gene are MDHEN and SYDVKM. The CDR3 is 16 amino acids. V lost 1 base and J 0 bases, leaving 10 bases between the germline ends. The CDR3 DNA sequence: TGTGCCAGCAGTTTATCCCGCGTGAGTAGCAATCAGCCCCAGCATTTT. The encoded protein is CASSLSRVSSNQPQHF.

The J gene is TRBJ1-2, the V gene TRBV7-9; D is ambiguous. The V gene's germline CDR1 is SEHNR and CDR2 FQNEAQ (reference sequence). The CDR3 is 13 residues long. V lost 0 bases, J lost 5 bases, and 7 bases lay in between. CDR3 nucleotides: TGTGCCAGCAGCTTAGCCGCCGCGTATGGCTACACCTTC. Translated, it gives CASSLAAAYGYTF.

J is TRBJ2-2 and V is TRBV2; TRBD1 matches at 10 bases. CDR1 is SNHLY, CDR2 FYNNEI, per germline. The CDR3 loop spans 13 amino acids. The junction had 4 bases not matched to a gene; V was cut back by 8 bases and J by 7 bases. The CDR3 DNA reads TGTGCCAGCGACAGGGGGCGCGACGGGGAGCTGTTTTTT. Residues: CASDRGRDGELFF.

The chain employs TRBV12-3 or TRBV12-4 and TRBJ2-7; D is ambiguous. The CDR3 loop spans 12 amino acids. V lost 2 bases and J lost 1, with 3 bases in between. The CDR3 loop is CASSLRSYEQYF. The CDR3 DNA follows: TGTGCCAGCAGTTTAAGATCCTACGAGCAGTACTTC.

This clonotype counts as medium-sized (0.01 to 0.1%). The CDR3 DNA is TGCAGTGCTACCGACAGAGGGGATGGCTACACCTTC. Translated: CSATDRGDGYTF. V usage is TRBV20-1 and J usage is TRBJ1-2; a possible D gene is TRBD1 (5 bases). There are 12 residues in the CDR3. The germline CDR1 and CDR2 sequences are DFQATT and SNEGSKA (reference sequence). Trimming pared 4 bases from V and 6 bases from J, leaving 12 bases between.

This chain links TRBV10-3 with TRBJ2-4, with TRBD1 as a possible D gene (5 bases). V gave up 10 bases and J gave up 5 bases, with 18 bases separating them. Germline V CDR1 and CDR2: ENHRY, SYGVKD. This CDR3 spans 14 amino acids. The CDR3: CATKAGLGENIQYF. The CDR3 nucleotides read TGTGCCACCAAGGCAGGGTTAGGTGAAAACATTCAGTACTTC.

The chain recombines TRBV2 with TRBJ2-7, with TRBD2 matching 13 bases. The germline V gene encodes CDR1 SNHLY and CDR2 FYNNEI. The CDR3 totals 15 residues. V was clipped by 4 bases and J by 0 bases; unmatched bases: 0. The CDR3 region is CASSGLAGGSYEQYF. CDR3 in DNA: TGTGCCAGCAGTGGACTAGCGGGGGGCTCCTACGAGCAGTACTTC.

The chain couples TRBV18 to TRBJ2-5, with D hard to call. There are 14 residues in the CDR3. V gave up 5 bases and J gave up 0 bases, with 10 bases separating them. Germline V gene sequence: CDR1 KGHSH, CDR2 LQKENI. The CDR3 bases are TGTGCCAGCTCAACTTCGAGTAACCAAGAGACCCAGTACTTC. It yields the protein CASSTSSNQETQYF.